This TCR beta chain came from a study of blood T cells in healthy people across ages. This clonotype was seen a few times. Alongside a J-beta primer mix, a sample-barcoded 5' primer served in a second PCR lasting roughly 7 to 11 cycles. TCRdb reprocessed the 5' RACE reads via MiXCR and lists one record per CDR3 protein. Of about 570,000 distinct CDR3 sequences listed, about 25% were seen once; the top ten hold roughly 18%. The clonotype was recovered from a woman between 65 and 79 years old in good health. Material: blood.

For the CDR3, the DNA is TGCGCCAGCAAAGGACGAGGGAGCGGGAACGGAGAGACCCAGTACTTC. Its protein product is CASKGRGSGNGETQYF. The chain uses TRBV5-1 and TRBJ2-5; TRBD2 aligns across 7 bases. Germline CDR1 SGHRS, CDR2 YFSETQ. With 6 bases clipped from V and 4 bases from J, the junction kept 15 bases outside the gene matches. This CDR3 comprises 16 residues.